This T cell receptor beta chain was documented in a study of T cell responses to AZD1222 COVID-19 vaccine. Germline CDR1 and CDR2: SGHTA and FQGNSA. This CDR3 is 14 amino acids long. J was trimmed by 6 bases and V by 5 bases; bases with no gene match: 8. Remarks on this clone: Its antigen is undetermined.

Sequencing used immunoSEQ multiplex PCR; TCRdb keeps in-frame clones, though not all of them. This table has 60,000 to 80,000 clones, 85% to 90% appearing once. General study points: Among AZD1222 vaccinees, only six were seropositive at baseline. Targets within unmutated variant regions were reportedly found for nearly half of spike-specific TCRs. Compared with day 0, the breadth and depth of the Spike-specific TCR repertoire rose significantly after two doses of AZD1222.

This TCR was recovered from an adult in good health. The chain is built from TRBV7-2 and TRBJ1-2; TRBD1 aligns across 8 bases. The sequences come from peripheral blood, collected on day 0 of AZD1222 vaccination. The CDR3 coding sequence is TGTGCCAGCAGCCCCAGACAGGGGCTGGATGGCTACACCTTC. This sequence encodes CASSPRQGLDGYTF.